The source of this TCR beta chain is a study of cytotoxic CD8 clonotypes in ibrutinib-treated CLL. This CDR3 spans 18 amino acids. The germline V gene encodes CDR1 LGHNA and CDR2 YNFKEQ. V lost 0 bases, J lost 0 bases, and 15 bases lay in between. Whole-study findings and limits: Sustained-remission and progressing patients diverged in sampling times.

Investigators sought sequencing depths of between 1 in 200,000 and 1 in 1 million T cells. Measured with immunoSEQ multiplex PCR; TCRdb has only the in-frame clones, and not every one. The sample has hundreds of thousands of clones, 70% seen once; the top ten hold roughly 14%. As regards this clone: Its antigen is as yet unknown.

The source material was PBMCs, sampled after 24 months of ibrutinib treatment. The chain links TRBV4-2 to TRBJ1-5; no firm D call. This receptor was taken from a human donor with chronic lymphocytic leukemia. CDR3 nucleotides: TGTGCCAGCAGCCAAGATGGAAATGGTCACATTAGCAATCAGCCCCAGCATTTT. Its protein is CASSQDGNGHISNQPQHF.